Each of the 26 T cell receptor beta chains below was sequenced from the same sample in a study of T cells in Graves' hyperthyroidism and ophthalmopathy. TCR beta CDR3 regions were amplified from RNA. TCR CDR3 underwent first-round RT-PCR with the HTBI primer set. MiXCR was run by TCRdb on the multiplex PCR reads, yielding one entry per CDR3 protein. In the table there are hundreds of thousands of distinct CDR3 sequences, about 17% of which are singletons. Sequenced material: blood. The receptors stem from a woman in her twenties or thirties with Graves' hyperthyroidism.

This clonotype has a handful of counts. The chain uses TRBV19 and TRBJ1-5; perhaps TRBD1 as D (5 bases). Trimming took off 9 bases at V and 2 bases at J, with 17 bases between the two ends. This CDR3 region has 15 residues. Germline assignment: CDR1 LNHDA and CDR2 SQIVND (reference sequence). The CDR3 nucleotides are TGTGCCAGCCGGGACGCCCAGGGAGGCAATCAGCCCCAGCATTTT. This encodes CASRDAQGGNQPQHF.

Many counts were recorded for this clonotype. The chain uses TRBV27 and TRBJ2-7; 9 bases agree with TRBD1. The germline V gene encodes CDR1 MNHEY and CDR2 SMNVEV (reference sequence). V trimming: 2 bases; J trimming: 4 bases; junction bases outside the gene matches: 6. This CDR3 is 15 amino acids long. CDR3 sequence (DNA): TGTGCCAGCAGTTTAGCGACAGGGGGAAATTACGAGCAGTACTTC. Protein product: CASSLATGGNYEQYF.

This chain links TRBV30 with TRBJ2-3; the match to TRBD2 covers 14 bases. CDR1 GTSNPN and CDR2 SVGIG come from the germline V gene (reference sequence). The CDR3 runs 17 residues. Unmatched junction bases numbered 8, after V lost 6 bases and J lost 0 bases. CDR3 in DNA: TGTGCCTGTACCGGACTAGCGGGAGGTGAAAGCACAGATACGCAGTATTTT. It yields the protein CACTGLAGGESTDTQYF.

Remarks on this clonotype: A far bigger clonotype differs at one base, so this is likely a read error. V and J are TRBV28 and TRBJ2-7; no definite D call. In germline, CDR1 is MDHEN, CDR2 SYDVKM. This CDR3 is 12 amino acids long. CDR3 DNA: TGTGCCGGCAGTTTAGGGCTCTACGAGCAGTACTTC. Protein sequence: CAGSLGLYEQYF. The full variable domain, rest sourced from reference TRBV28 and TRBJ2-7, is DVKVTQSSRYLVKRTGEKVFLECVQDMDHENMFWYRQDPGLGLRLIYFSYDVKMKEKGDIPEGYSVSREKKERFSLILESASTNQTSMYLCAGSLGLYEQYFGPGTRLTVT.

In regard to this clonotype: A much bigger clone sits one base away, suggesting this may be a read error. The chain has TRBV24-1 and TRBJ2-3; no firm D call. CDR3 length: 15 residues. Trimming took 2 bases from V and 9 from J, leaving 17 bases between them. CDR1 is KGHDR and CDR2 is SFDVKD in the germline V gene. CDR3 loop: CATSDSSIYGDTQYF. DNA of the CDR3: TGTGCCACCAGTGATTCGAGCATATACGGAGACACGCAGTATTTT.

This clonotype was found many times. The chain carries TRBV7-8 and TRBJ2-5; D may be TRBD1 (6 bases). V gave up 5 bases and J gave up 4 bases, with 14 bases separating them. Germline loops: CDR1 SGHVS, CDR2 FQNEAQ. The CDR3 has 14 amino acids. CDR3 protein: CASSAQGWGETQYF. The CDR3 coding sequence is TGTGCCAGCAGCGCACAGGGATGGGGAGAGACCCAGTACTTC.

The chain recombines TRBV7-2 with TRBJ2-7, with D perhaps matching TRBD1 (6 bases). The V and J ends lost 3 bases and 2 bases respectively, with 11 bases between them. The CDR3 consists of 14 residues. CDR1 and CDR2 from the germline V gene are SGHTA and FQGNSA. The CDR3 nucleotides read TGTGCCAGCAGCTTGTTCCAGGGGCCCTACGAGCAGTACTTC. It yields the protein CASSLFQGPYEQYF.

The V and J genes are TRBV6-1 and TRBJ2-1; D remains ambiguous. The CDR3 is 13 residues long. V lost 8 bases and J 5 bases, leaving 13 bases between the germline ends. Germline values: CDR1 MNHNS, CDR2 SASEGT. The CDR3 DNA reads as TGTGCCAGCCGGAGCCGTGTAAACAATGAGCAGTTCTTC. Translating gives CASRSRVNNEQFF.

The chain has TRBV20-1 and TRBJ2-1; unclear D gene. Germline V gene data show CDR1 as DFQATT and CDR2 as SNEGSKA (reference sequence). V was pared by 4 bases and J by 1 base, with 5 bases between. This CDR3 is 12 amino acids long. Written as DNA, the CDR3 is TGCAGTGCTATCGAATCCTACAATGAGCAGTTCTTC. It translates to CSAIESYNEQFF.

This clonotype was seen more than once but under ten times. V and J are TRBV6-6 and TRBJ1-2, with 8 nucleotides matching TRBD1. The CDR3 extends over 16 amino acids. Trimming cost V 0 bases and J 4 bases; bases outside gene matches: 7. Germline V CDR1 and CDR2: MNHNY, SVGAGI (reference sequence). Written as DNA, the CDR3 is TGTGCCAGCAGTTACTCAGAGACAGGGGATGCCTATGGCTACACCTTC. It specifies CASSYSETGDAYGYTF.

This clonotype has ten or more counts. The chain combines TRBV18 with TRBJ2-1, with TRBD2 matching over 7 bases. This CDR3 has 15 residues. V trimming: 6 bases; J trimming: 3 bases; junction bases outside the gene matches: 8. Germline V gene data show CDR1 as KGHSH and CDR2 as LQKENI. The CDR3 is CASSSPGGYYNEQFF. For the CDR3, the DNA is TGTGCCAGCTCGTCTCCGGGAGGCTACTACAATGAGCAGTTCTTC.

The chain couples TRBV4-1 to TRBJ1-1; 7 positions match TRBD1. CDR3 length equals 13 residues. Germline V CDR1 and CDR2: MGHRA, YSYEKL. The trim removed 2 bases at V and 4 bases at J, leaving 1 base unmatched. CDR3 coding DNA: TGCGCCAGCAGCCAAACAGGGGCCACTGAAGCTTTCTTT. This encodes CASSQTGATEAFF.

This clonotype has a count of ten or more. This sequence joins TRBV12-5 and TRBJ2-5, with D unclear. Germline V gives CDR1 LGHNT, CDR2 FRNRAP. V was pared by 1 base and J by 4 bases, with 4 bases between. The CDR3 sequence is 12 residues long. CDR3 residues: CASGLGRETQYF. CDR3 DNA: TGTGCTAGTGGTTTGGGTAGAGAGACCCAGTACTTC.

The gene calls are TRBV5-1 and TRBJ2-7, with D possibly TRBD2 on 6 matching bases. CDR1 and CDR2 from the germline V gene are SGHRS and YFSETQ. The CDR3 spans 11 residues. V lost 7 bases and J lost 3, with 8 bases in between. CDR3 sequence reads: CASAGFYEQYF. The CDR3 DNA sequence: TGCGCCAGCGCGGGATTCTACGAGCAGTACTTC.

This clonotype was detected a few times. V gene TRBV7-9 combines with J gene TRBJ2-2, with 15 bases that match TRBD2. The germline gives CDR1 SEHNR, CDR2 FQNEAQ (reference sequence). V lost 6 bases, J lost 5 bases, and 4 bases stayed unmatched. The CDR3 runs 16 residues. The CDR3 nucleotides are TGTGCCAGCAGAGCGGGACTAGCGGGAGGAACCGGGGAGCTGTTTTTT. Translated: CASRAGLAGGTGELFF. Full variable domain (outside the CDR3, taken from reference TRBV7-9 and TRBJ2-2): DTGVSQNPRHKITKRGQNVTFRCDPISEHNRLYWYRQTLGQGPEFLTYFQNEAQLEKSRLLSDRFSAERPKGSFSTLEIQRTEQGDSAMYLCASRAGLAGGTGELFFGEGSRLTVL.

This clonotype was counted between two and nine times. The chain carries TRBV4-3 and TRBJ1-6; D is unclear. V was shortened by 0 bases and J by 7 bases, with 16 bases between the two germline ends. CDR3 length: 17 amino acids. Germline lookup yields CDR1 LGHNA and CDR2 YSLEER. In DNA form, the CDR3 reads TGCGCCAGCAGCCAAGAAGTCGGGGAAGCGGTCAATTCACCCCTCCACTTT. Protein: CASSQEVGEAVNSPLHF.

This clonotype was observed at least ten times. The chain recombines TRBV11-3 with TRBJ2-1; 8 positions agree with TRBD2. The CDR3 has 14 residues. V lost 3 bases and J lost 8; bases outside the gene matches: 6. Germline CDR1 and CDR2: SGHNT and YENEEA. The CDR3 is CASSFGRAYHEQFF. The CDR3 DNA is TGTGCCAGCAGCTTCGGGAGGGCCTATCATGAGCAGTTCTTC.

The table lists this clonotype with many counts. V is TRBV5-6 and J is TRBJ2-3; TRBD2 matches at 9 bases. J was trimmed by 4 bases and V by 0 bases; bases with no gene match: 3. Germline V gene data show CDR1 as SGHDT and CDR2 as YYEEEE. This CDR3 is 15 amino acids long. This chain's CDR3 is CASSLGLAEADTQYF. The CDR3 coding sequence is TGTGCCAGCAGCTTGGGACTAGCGGAGGCAGATACGCAGTATTTT.

This clonotype has at least ten counts. The chain combines TRBV6-1 with TRBJ2-7, with 8 bases that match TRBD2. J lost 6 bases, V lost 4 bases, and 11 bases had no gene match. This CDR3 has 15 amino acids. In germline, CDR1 is MNHNS, CDR2 SASEGT. The CDR3 DNA reads as TGTGCCAGCAGTGCTATAGCGGGATGGCCTGGCGAGCAGTACTTC. It yields the protein CASSAIAGWPGEQYF.

The chain has TRBV9 and TRBJ1-4; no reliable D call. CDR1 and CDR2 from the germline V gene are SGDLS and YYNGEE. V shed 0 bases and J shed 3 bases, with 15 bases lying between them. The CDR3 runs 17 residues. The CDR3 here is CASSVEGPTGANEKLFF. As DNA, the CDR3 is TGTGCCAGCAGCGTAGAAGGCCCAACCGGGGCTAATGAAAAACTGTTTTTT.

This clonotype has at least ten counts. The V gene is TRBV28, the J gene TRBJ1-1; no clear D gene. Germline V gene sequence: CDR1 MDHEN, CDR2 SYDVKM. The V end was cut by 2 bases, the J end by 0 bases, with 10 bases between. The CDR3 loop spans 15 amino acids. In nucleotides, the CDR3 is TGTGCCAGCAGTTTAACCGGGATTATGAACACTGAAGCTTTCTTT. Encoded protein: CASSLTGIMNTEAFF.

The chain has TRBV18 and TRBJ1-5, with 9 bases lining up with TRBD1. With V trimmed by 2 bases and J by 7 bases, 9 bases remained unmatched. Germline CDR1 and CDR2: KGHSH and LQKENI. This CDR3 has 16 amino acids. The CDR3 DNA reads as TGTGCCAGCTCACCAGTCCCACAGGGGGCAGGACAGCCCCAGCATTTT. Protein: CASSPVPQGAGQPQHF.

This clonotype was counted between two and nine times. This sequence joins TRBV4-1 and TRBJ2-5; D is tentatively TRBD1 or TRBD2 (6 bases each). Deletions cut 3 bases from V and 3 bases from J, with 14 bases between. Germline V gives CDR1 MGHRA, CDR2 YSYEKL. The length of the CDR3 is 15 residues. Here the CDR3 reads CASSHSGATEETQYF. The CDR3 DNA reads TGCGCCAGCAGCCACTCGGGGGCCACGGAAGAGACCCAGTACTTC.

To note about this clonotype: Relative to the germline gene, one junction end is altered; a read error may explain this. This sequence joins TRBV2 and TRBJ1-2; D remains ambiguous. The CDR3 totals 14 residues. The germline CDR1 and CDR2 sequences are SNHLY and FYNNEI. The CDR3 coding sequence is TGTGCCACCAGTGATCCTCGTAGGACGGATGGCTACACCTTC. Encoded protein: CATSDPRRTDGYTF. The whole variable domain, filled in from reference TRBV2 and TRBJ1-2, reads EPEVTQTPSHQVTQMGQEVILRCVPISNHLYFYWYRQILGQKVEFLVSFYNNEISEKSEIFDDQFSVERPDGSNFTLKIRSTKLEDSAMYFCATSDPRRTDGYTFGSGTRLTVV.

This clonotype was counted ten times or more. The CDR3 DNA reads TGTGCCAGCAGGAACGAGCGCACTGAAGCTTTCTTT. Protein product: CASRNERTEAFF. The chain combines TRBV28 with TRBJ1-1; D unclear. This CDR3 is built from 12 residues. Trimming removed 6 bases from V and 4 bases from J, with 9 bases in between. Germline lookup yields CDR1 MDHEN and CDR2 SYDVKM.

The chain employs TRBV18 and TRBJ2-5, with D tentatively TRBD1 or TRBD2 (5 bases each). Per germline, CDR1 KGHSH and CDR2 LQKENI. The length of the CDR3 is 15 residues. Trimming pared 3 bases from V and 3 bases from J, leaving 14 bases between. Here the CDR3 reads CASSPLRDRKETQYF. The CDR3 DNA is TGTGCCAGCTCACCGTTGAGGGACCGAAAAGAGACCCAGTACTTC.